This TCR beta chain comes out of a study of blood T cell repertoires in COVID-19 (dated by TCRdb to the early 2020s). About the investigation overall: Samples from collaborators originated in the United States, Italy and Spain and spanned both the acute and convalescent phases of COVID-19. The prospective study material was composed of cDNA or gDNA derived from T cells, B-cell-depleted T cells, or PBMCs. Subjects who had been exposed to COVID-19, were actively infected with it, or had recovered from it provided the deeply sampled blood TCRbeta repertoires that made up the dataset. The repertoires were released in a freely available public database intended as a resource for research on the immune response to SARS-CoV-2. The samples were drawn from two sources: the first 160 participants of the ongoing ImmuneRACE study, and 1,000 to 1,500 subjects contributed by 6 global collaborators. Nearly every sample came with metadata listing a de-identified subject ID, COVID-19 status, age in years and sex. HLA class I and class II types, where available, came from metadata supplied by the sample provider rather than from assay-based typing. Broad study findings and their caveats: Clinical and demographic metadata were provided uncurated, with the amount varying by source and participant.

Note on this clone: Which antigen it targets is not known. Base qualities were left out, and no much larger clone turns up one base away.

Collaborating institutions collected whole blood in K2EDTA tubes following their own protocols. Collaborator samples were shipped for TCRbeta analysis as frozen whole blood, isolated PBMCs, or DNA extracted from either sample type. The immunoSEQ Assay, a bias-controlled multiplex PCR, was used to amplify TCRbeta CDR3 regions from genomic DNA. For the original study's pipeline: The number of nucleated cells in each sample was estimated from the amplification of reference gene primers within the assay. To quantify the absolute abundance of each unique TCRbeta CDR3 rearrangement, sequence reads were collapsed and filtered. Productive Simpson clonality was computed per sample as the square root of Simpson's diversity index over productive rearrangements. Held by TCRdb, this immuneACCESS table contains in-frame sequences only and omits some clones. Under half of the omission traces to an unresolved V gene where checked; the cause of the rest is unknown. V and J calls and clone size are as listed in that table; D and trimming were resolved from the DNA. Recorded for this sample are just over 250,000 clones; about 89% of them occurred a single time. Roughly 2.5% of the sample goes to the ten largest clones.

Input material: peripheral blood. This clonotype originated in a woman aged 50 to 60 with acute or convalescent COVID-19.

The DNA sequence is TGCGCCAGCAGCCAAGATCTCCTAGCGGGGGGGGCAGATACGCAGTATTTT. The resulting protein is CASSQDLLAGGADTQYF. In this chain, TRBV4-3 is recombined with TRBJ2-3, and 12 junction bases match TRBD2. From cysteine to phenylalanine, the CDR3 is 17 amino acids long. Only the CDR3 DNA is retained, 51 bases long and in frame from the first base. CDR1 LGHNA and CDR2 YSLEER are derived from the germline V gene. Trimming leaves V shorter by 0 bases and J shorter by 4 bases, with the junction holding 5 bases beyond the gene matches.